The sequence of this T cell receptor (beta chain) was determined in a study of T-cell reconstitution after alpha-beta-depleted transplantation in children. CDR1 is SGHRS, CDR2 YFSETQ, per germline. The CDR3 runs to 15 residues. V lost 1 base and J lost 0; bases outside the gene matches: 2. As it was prepared, the TCRbeta library received unique molecular identifiers. TCRdb called the PCR reads again in MiXCR, with one record for every CDR3 protein. In the table there are about 120,000 distinct CDR3 sequences, 10% to 13% of which are singletons. In this sample, this clonotype turned up many times. Here the sequenced sample was PBMCs from the stem cell graft donor, taken from the stem cell graft. This receptor was taken from a human donor who donated a stem cell graft to a child with acute lymphoblastic leukemia. The chain has TRBV5-1 and TRBJ2-3; 7 bases align to TRBD2. The CDR3 sequence is CASSLQRGSTDTQYF. The CDR3 DNA sequence: TGCGCCAGCAGCTTGCAGCGGGGTAGCACAGATACGCAGTATTTT.